Listed here are 22 T cell receptor beta chains from one sample, sequenced in a study of shared clonotypes between healthy human individuals. The table came from immunoSEQ multiplex PCR; TCRdb's copy has only in-frame clones and leaves some out. The sample includes fewer than 400,000 clones, under 80% of them seen just once. Sequencing was carried out using memory CD4+ T cells sorted from blood. Subset: CD45RA-negative fraction. The source is a man aged 30 to 39 in good health.

CDR3 in amino acids: CASSLARDEQYF. CDR3 DNA sequence: TGTGCCAGCAGCTTAGCGCGGGACGAGCAGTACTTC. The gene calls are TRBV7-8 and TRBJ2-7; tentative D call: TRBD2 (5 bases). In germline, CDR1 is SGHVS, CDR2 FQNEAQ. Trimming took off 0 bases at V and 5 bases at J, with 5 bases between the two ends. This CDR3 region has 12 residues. Combining the CDR3 with reference TRBV7-8 and TRBJ2-7 gives the whole variable domain GAGVSQSPRYKVAKRGQDVALRCDPISGHVSLFWYQQALGQGPEFLTYFQNEAQLDKSGLPSDRFFAERPEGSVSTLKIQRTQQEDSAVYLCASSLARDEQYFGPGTRLTVT.

V usage is TRBV5-1 and J usage is TRBJ2-3, with 8 positions matching TRBD1. Germline values: CDR1 SGHRS, CDR2 YFSETQ. V gave up 2 bases and J gave up 8 bases; unmatched junction bases: 10. The CDR3 consists of 15 residues. The CDR3 spells CASSLPGTGERTQYF. The CDR3 coding sequence is TGCGCCAGCAGCTTACCGGGGACAGGTGAACGTACGCAGTATTTT.

The rearrangement uses TRBV10-2 and TRBJ2-7; D may be TRBD1 (6 bases). Trimming stripped 6 bases from V and 0 bases from J, with 12 bases between. The CDR3 has 14 residues. Germline V gene lookup returns CDR1 WSHSY and CDR2 SAAADI. The CDR3 DNA reads as TGCGCCAGCAGACAGGGATCCTTCTCCTACGAGCAGTACTTC. The encoded protein is CASRQGSFSYEQYF.

This clone turned up a few times. The V gene is TRBV11-2, the J gene TRBJ2-5; D is uncertain. Per germline, CDR1 SGHAT and CDR2 FQNNGV. The CDR3 contains 15 residues. The V end lost 1 base, the J end lost 4 bases, and 13 bases lay between the germline ends. CDR3 in amino acids: CASSLGHGTGETQYF. CDR3 in DNA: TGTGCCAGCAGCTTAGGCCACGGAACGGGAGAGACCCAGTACTTC.

The chain couples TRBV5-5 to TRBJ2-3, with a possible D match to TRBD2 (5 bases). Germline lookup yields CDR1 SGHKS and CDR2 YYEKEE (reference sequence). The CDR3 is 16 amino acids. V lost 2 bases to trimming and J lost 1 base, with 14 bases between them. The CDR3 spells CASSFAPTRGTDTQYF. As DNA, the CDR3 is TGTGCCAGCAGCTTCGCTCCAACGAGGGGCACAGATACGCAGTATTTT. Together with reference TRBV5-5 and TRBJ2-3, the CDR3 gives the full variable domain: DAGVTQSPTHLIKTRGQQVTLRCSPISGHKSVSWYQQVLGQGPQFIFQYYEKEERGRGNFPDRFSARQFPNYSSELNVNALLLGDSALYLCASSFAPTRGTDTQYFGPGTRLTVL.

V is TRBV5-1 and J is TRBJ2-2; D ambiguous. V was trimmed by 0 bases and J by 7 bases, leaving 10 bases between them. Germline CDR1 and CDR2: SGHRS and YFSETQ. The CDR3 runs to 14 residues. The CDR3 protein is CASSLGPANGELFF. DNA for the CDR3: TGCGCCAGCAGCTTGGGGCCTGCTAACGGGGAGCTGTTTTTT.

About this clone: This same CDR3 is encoded by further DNA sequences in the sample. The rearrangement uses TRBV5-1 and TRBJ2-1, with D maybe TRBD2 (6 bases). This CDR3 is built from 14 residues. Germline CDR1 is SGHRS and CDR2 is YFSETQ. V gave up 0 bases and J gave up 4 bases, with 8 bases separating them. This chain's CDR3 is CASSLGGLYNEQFF. The CDR3 DNA is TGCGCCAGCAGCTTGGGGGGACTTTACAATGAGCAGTTCTTC.

V gene TRBV6-5 combines with J gene TRBJ2-7; 8 bases line up with TRBD1. The V and J ends lost 2 bases and 0 bases, in that order; junction bases with no gene match: 6. Germline V gene sequence: CDR1 MNHEY, CDR2 SVGAGI. The CDR3 has 16 residues. In nucleotides, the CDR3 is TGTGCCAGCAGTTACCGACAGGGGCGAACCTCCTACGAGCAGTACTTC. Translated: CASSYRQGRTSYEQYF.

The chain employs TRBV9 and TRBJ1-3, with D possibly TRBD1 on 5 matching bases. The V and J ends lost 4 bases and 1 base respectively, with 18 bases between them. The CDR3 is made up of 17 amino acids. Germline V gives CDR1 SGDLS, CDR2 YYNGEE. Written as DNA, the CDR3 is TGTGCCAGCAGCTTACAGGCACAATGGGGGTCTGGAAACACCATATATTTT. Protein sequence: CASSLQAQWGSGNTIYF.

The chain carries TRBV5-1 and TRBJ2-7; tentatively, D is TRBD2 (6 bases). CDR1 and CDR2 from the germline V gene are SGHRS and YFSETQ. The V gene lost 2 bases and the J gene lost 0 bases, with 9 bases spanning the gap. There are 14 residues in the CDR3. The CDR3 loop reads CASSFLRDSYEQYF. The CDR3 coding sequence is TGCGCCAGCAGCTTTTTGCGGGACTCCTACGAGCAGTACTTC.

The chain combines TRBV2 with TRBJ1-5; D is unresolved. The germline V gene has CDR1 SNHLY and CDR2 FYNNEI. V shed 5 bases and J shed 6 bases, with 17 bases lying between them. The CDR3 covers 15 residues. CDR3 protein: CASSLGGIGGQPQHF. The CDR3 region has the DNA TGTGCCAGCAGTCTGGGTGGCATTGGTGGTCAGCCCCAGCATTTT.

This clone was detected a few times. The genes are TRBV9 and TRBJ2-1, with 10 positions matching TRBD1. Germline V CDR1 and CDR2: SGDLS, YYNGEE. V shed 2 bases and J 2 bases; nucleotides not matched to a gene: 4. This CDR3 is 16 amino acids long. This CDR3 reads CASSVTGTGAYNEQFF. CDR3 sequence (DNA): TGTGCCAGCAGCGTCACAGGGACAGGGGCCTACAATGAGCAGTTCTTC.

The gene calls are TRBV5-4 and TRBJ2-2; TRBD2 agrees at 13 bases. From germline, CDR1 is SGHNT and CDR2 YYREEE (reference sequence). The length of the CDR3 is 16 residues. V shed 4 bases and J 5 bases; nucleotides not matched to a gene: 5. This chain's CDR3 is CASSRGTSGKTGELFF. The DNA of the CDR3 is TGTGCCAGCAGCAGGGGGACTAGCGGGAAGACCGGGGAGCTGTTTTTT.

The V call is TRBV28, the J call TRBJ2-7; tentative D call: TRBD2 (7 bases). Germline V gene sequence: CDR1 MDHEN, CDR2 SYDVKM. The CDR3 runs to 20 residues. V shed 3 bases and J shed 0 bases, with 27 bases lying between them. CDR3 nucleotide sequence: TGTGCCAGCAGTTTTGGAGGGAGGGCCGACAGGCCTTCGAGCTCCTACGAGCAGTACTTC. It encodes CASSFGGRADRPSSSYEQYF.

The chain carries TRBV10-3 and TRBJ2-7; no reliable D call. The CDR3 is 13 amino acids. The germline V gene encodes CDR1 ENHRY and CDR2 SYGVKD. V dropped 3 bases and J dropped 3 bases, with 9 bases sitting between them. Here the CDR3 reads CAISDLVLYEQYF. CDR3 in DNA: TGTGCCATCAGTGATTTAGTCCTCTACGAGCAGTACTTC.

Only a few counts were recorded for this clone. The rearrangement joins TRBV7-9 to TRBJ2-5; perhaps TRBD2 as D (6 bases). Germline-derived CDR1 and CDR2 are SEHNR and FQNEAQ (reference sequence). The CDR3 consists of 14 residues. V lost 0 bases to trimming and J lost 4 bases, with 9 bases between them. CDR3 bases: TGTGCCAGCAGCTTAGCAGGCGGGATAGAGACCCAGTACTTC. It is translated as CASSLAGGIETQYF.

This clone showed up just once. This sequence joins TRBV12-5 and TRBJ2-1, with 7 positions matching TRBD1. The V gene's germline CDR1 is LGHNT and CDR2 FRNRAP. The CDR3 loop spans 16 amino acids. Losses at the gene ends were 0 bases for V and 11 bases for J; bases not matched to a gene: 13. DNA of the CDR3: TGTGCTAGTGGTTTGGTACTGGAAGGGACAGCCACCCAGCAGTTCTTC. It specifies CASGLVLEGTATQQFF. Looking up the rest from reference TRBV12-5 and TRBJ2-1 gives the full variable domain: DARVTQTPRHKVTEMGQEVTMRCQPILGHNTVFWYRQTMMQGLELLAYFRNRAPLDDSGMPKDRFSAEMPDATLATLKIQPSEPRDSAVYFCASGLVLEGTATQQFFGPGTRLTVL.

This chain connects TRBV28 to TRBJ2-1; no clear D gene. This CDR3 spans 13 amino acids. Between the trimmed V and J ends, which lost 4 bases and 8 bases, there was a span of 12 bases. Germline CDR1 MDHEN, CDR2 SYDVKM. The DNA for the CDR3 is TGTGCCAGCAGTTCTCTGGGGTACCATGAGCAGTTCTTC. As protein: CASSSLGYHEQFF. Full variable domain (outside the CDR3, taken from reference TRBV28 and TRBJ2-1): DVKVTQSSRYLVKRTGEKVFLECVQDMDHENMFWYRQDPGLGLRLIYFSYDVKMKEKGDIPEGYSVSREKKERFSLILESASTNQTSMYLCASSSLGYHEQFFGPGTRLTVL.

This clone was seen many times. This specimen includes other DNA sequences encoding the same CDR3. The rearrangement joins TRBV6-1 to TRBJ1-3, with D perhaps matching TRBD1 (6 bases). Germline V CDR1 and CDR2: MNHNS, SASEGT. The ends were cut back, 1 base at V and 7 bases at J, with 8 bases in the middle. The CDR3 consists of 13 residues. CDR3 residues: CASSEVGANTIYF. DNA for the CDR3: TGTGCCAGCAGTGAAGTGGGGGCTAACACCATATATTTT.

This clone has only one observation. V usage is TRBV6-6 and J usage is TRBJ2-1; D may match TRBD1 or TRBD2 (5 bases each). V was clipped by 4 bases and J by 7 bases, with 17 bases between them. This CDR3 is 15 amino acids long. Germline CDR1 MNHNY, CDR2 SVGAGI (reference sequence). In nucleotides, the CDR3 is TGTGCCAGCAGTTTTGAACTAGGGGCCTCTAATGAGCAGTTCTTC. This encodes CASSFELGASNEQFF.

The V call is TRBV5-1, the J call TRBJ2-4; TRBD2 is a possible D gene (6 bases). The CDR3 has 15 amino acids. CDR1 and CDR2 (germline): SGHRS, YFSETQ. The V end was cut by 4 bases, the J end by 3 bases, with 14 bases between. CDR3 sequence (DNA): TGCGCCAGCAGCATGGGACTGCCAGACAAAAACATTCAGTACTTC. Translated: CASSMGLPDKNIQYF.

The chain is built from TRBV6-4 and TRBJ2-3, with D perhaps matching TRBD2 (5 bases). The V end lost 4 bases, the J end lost 0 bases, and 11 bases lay between the germline ends. The germline CDR1 and CDR2 sequences are MRHNA and SNTAGT. CDR3 size: 15 residues. CDR3 nucleotide sequence: TGTGCCAGCAGTGCCACCTGGACTAGCACAGATACGCAGTATTTT. This encodes CASSATWTSTDTQYF.